Listed below are T cell receptor beta chains from one sample, sequenced in a study of control samples from healthy donors and cancer patients. The table came from immunoSEQ multiplex PCR; TCRdb's copy has only in-frame clones and leaves some out. The sample lists around 140,000 clones, roughly nine tenths occurring once. The specimen sequenced was blood. The receptors derive from a man aged 18 to 29 in good health. Each CDR3 is given with its conserved first and last residue. Each record gives: D gene, clone size, J gene, V gene, CDR3 DNA, CDR3 protein. The D gene is left open where the match is weak. Clone size appears in some rows only: once, few, many, or a class for an expanded clone.

D gene: .; clone size: once; J gene: TRBJ1-4; V gene: TRBV30; CDR3 DNA: TGTGCCTGGAGTGGCCGAGAGACTAATGAAAAACTGTTTTTT; CDR3 protein: CAWSGRETNEKLFF
D gene: .; clone size: .; J gene: TRBJ1-3; V gene: TRBV30; CDR3 DNA: TGTGCCTGGAGTGGTCTAGGGGTCGGGGGAAACACCATATATTTT; CDR3 protein: CAWSGLGVGGNTIYF
D gene: .; clone size: .; J gene: TRBJ1-6; V gene: TRBV7-9; CDR3 DNA: TGTGCCAGCAGCCCCGGCCAAACCGATTCACCCCTCCACTTT; CDR3 protein: CASSPGQTDSPLHF
D gene: TRBD2; clone size: many; J gene: TRBJ2-1; V gene: TRBV5-1; CDR3 DNA: TGCGCCAGCGTACGGACTAGCGGGGGGTACAATGAGCAGTTCTTC; CDR3 protein: CASVRTSGGYNEQFF
D gene: .; clone size: .; J gene: TRBJ1-3; V gene: TRBV3-1/TRBV3-2; CDR3 DNA: TGTGCCAGCAGCCAAGATGGAGAGCTAGGAAACACCATATATTTT; CDR3 protein: CASSQDGELGNTIYF
D gene: .; clone size: .; J gene: TRBJ2-5; V gene: TRBV5-1; CDR3 DNA: TGCGCCAGCAGCTTTGACAGGGAGGGAGAGACCCAGTACTTC; CDR3 protein: CASSFDREGETQYF
D gene: TRBD1; clone size: .; J gene: TRBJ1-1; V gene: TRBV9; CDR3 DNA: TGTGCCAGCAGCGTAGCGGGACAGCCGAACACTGAAGCTTTCTTT; CDR3 protein: CASSVAGQPNTEAFF
D gene: TRBD2; clone size: .; J gene: TRBJ2-7; V gene: TRBV7-8; CDR3 DNA: TGTGCCAGCAGCCCGGGGGGGGGCCCCGGCTCCTACGAGCAGTACTTC; CDR3 protein: CASSPGGGPGSYEQYF
D gene: TRBD2; clone size: .; J gene: TRBJ2-1; V gene: TRBV4-1; CDR3 DNA: TGCGCCAGCAGCCAAGATCAAAGCGGGGGGGCTTATGAGCAGTTCTTC; CDR3 protein: CASSQDQSGGAYEQFF
D gene: TRBD2; clone size: .; J gene: TRBJ2-1; V gene: TRBV2; CDR3 DNA: TGTGCCAGCCGACTAGCGGGGGGCTCCTACAATGAGCAGTTCTTC; CDR3 protein: CASRLAGGSYNEQFF
D gene: TRBD2; clone size: .; J gene: TRBJ2-1; V gene: TRBV18; CDR3 DNA: TGTGCCAGCTCACCAGTTCTAATTAGCGGGAACAATGAGCAGTTCTTC; CDR3 protein: CASSPVLISGNNEQFF
D gene: .; clone size: .; J gene: TRBJ2-6; V gene: TRBV6-2/TRBV6-3; CDR3 DNA: TGTGCCAGCAGTTCAGCGTCCGGGACAATCTCTGGGGCCAACGTCCTGACTTTC; CDR3 protein: CASSSASGTISGANVLTF
D gene: .; clone size: .; J gene: TRBJ1-2; V gene: TRBV24-1; CDR3 DNA: TGTGCCACCAGTGATTTTGGCAGGGACGGCTACACCTTC; CDR3 protein: CATSDFGRDGYTF
D gene: TRBD2; clone size: .; J gene: TRBJ2-7; V gene: TRBV5-1; CDR3 DNA: TGCGCCAGCAGCCGGGGGGTTACCTACGAGCAGTACTTC; CDR3 protein: CASSRGVTYEQYF
D gene: .; clone size: .; J gene: TRBJ1-1; V gene: TRBV6-5; CDR3 DNA: TGTGCCAGCAGTTACGGAGGGATGAACACTGAAGCTTTCTTT; CDR3 protein: CASSYGGMNTEAFF